This T cell receptor (beta chain) appears in the sequencing data of a study of cytomegalovirus exposure and HLA in healthy donors. Study conclusions and caveats: Reports showed the classifier diagnosing cytomegalovirus status with high specificity and sensitivity.

For this clone: Its target is not known.

Trimming shortened V by 6 bases and J by 4 bases, and 15 bases separated the two germline ends. The germline V gene encodes CDR1 SNHLY and CDR2 FYNNEI. The CDR3 is 14 residues long. Primers included in the PCR were 60 Vbeta and 13 Jbeta primers. The assay was immunoSEQ multiplex PCR, and TCRdb's table has in-frame clones only and misses some. This table has some 120,000 clones, around 81% appearing once. The sample taken for sequencing was PBMCs. The rearrangement links TRBV2 to TRBJ1-1; possible D gene TRBD1, 6 bases. The TCR was taken from a woman under 40 in good health and CMV-seronegative. CDR3 region: CASRRGGRSTEAFF. In DNA form, the CDR3 reads TGTGCCAGCAGAAGGGGGGGAAGGAGCACTGAAGCTTTCTTT.